These 2 T cell receptor beta chains share one sample of origin, sequenced in a study of shared clonotypes between healthy human individuals (dated by TCRdb to about 2020). The library relied on the immunoSEQ multiplex PCR assay. Here the immuneACCESS table is served through TCRdb, limited to in-frame sequences with V and J called. Missing clones are a known gap in these copies; in checked studies unresolved V genes cover under half, and the rest lacks a known reason. Within this sample are 110,000 or so clones, with roughly two thirds of them counted one time only. The ten largest clones add up to over 20% of the sample. The sample was memory CD8+ T cells sorted from blood. The sample's cell subset or site label, in plain terms: CD45RO+ cells pooled with CCR7-negative TemRA cells. These receptor sequences come from a woman in her 30s in good health.

The CDR3 is CSVEGLNTEAFF. The CDR3 region has the DNA TGCAGCGTTGAGGGTTTGAACACTGAAGCTTTCTTT. The chain is built from TRBV29-1 and TRBJ1-1, with no clear D. V shed 3 bases and J shed 0 bases, with 5 bases lying between them. Germline CDR1 is SQVTM and CDR2 is ANQGSEA. The CDR3 is made up of 12 amino acids.

This chain uses TRBV9 with TRBJ2-3, with 13 bases matching TRBD2. The CDR3 is 17 residues long. Germline V gene lookup returns CDR1 SGDLS and CDR2 YYNGEE. The ends lost 4 bases at V and 5 bases at J; junction bases unmatched: 10. In DNA, the CDR3 is TGTGCCAGCAGCAGAGACTTGACTAGCGGGAGGATAGATACGCAGTATTTT. Protein sequence: CASSRDLTSGRIDTQYF.